These 11 T cell receptor beta chains were all obtained from the same sample, sequenced in a study of shared clonotypes between healthy human individuals. Sequencing used immunoSEQ multiplex PCR; TCRdb keeps in-frame clones, though not all of them. The table shows over 2 million clones, with around 93% occurring only once. The sequencing sample was made of naive CD4+ T cells from PBMCs. The subset: CD45RA+ positively selected. These receptors came from a man between 18 and 35 years old in good health. Some clones in this sample may be carry-over from other donors' samples.

This chain joins TRBV28 and TRBJ2-2, with a weak D call TRBD1 (6 bases). The CDR3 extends over 15 amino acids. V lost 6 bases, J lost 5 bases, and 16 bases lay in between. The germline gives CDR1 MDHEN, CDR2 SYDVKM. CDR3 sequence reads: CASRHTGTNTGELFF. In DNA, the CDR3 is TGTGCCAGCAGACACACAGGGACCAATACCGGGGAGCTGTTTTTT. Filled out from reference TRBV28 and TRBJ2-2, the complete variable domain reads DVKVTQSSRYLVKRTGEKVFLECVQDMDHENMFWYRQDPGLGLRLIYFSYDVKMKEKGDIPEGYSVSREKKERFSLILESASTNQTSMYLCASRHTGTNTGELFFGEGSRLTVL.

The gene calls are TRBV4-3 and TRBJ1-1; D is uncertain. This CDR3 is 14 amino acids long. Germline V gene lookup returns CDR1 LGHNA and CDR2 YSLEER. Trimming took off 2 bases at V and 3 bases at J, with 10 bases between the two ends. The CDR3 DNA is TGCGCCAGCAGCCAAAACAGCGGGGACACTGAAGCTTTCTTT. It specifies CASSQNSGDTEAFF.

The chain is built from TRBV6-5 and TRBJ1-1; tentative D call: TRBD1 (5 bases). The germline CDR1 and CDR2 sequences are MNHEY and SVGAGI. The CDR3 is 15 amino acids. Between the trimmed V and J ends, which lost 0 bases and 7 bases, there was a span of 15 bases. CDR3 residues: CASSYSPGAQVEAFF. In DNA form, the CDR3 reads TGTGCCAGCAGTTACTCCCCCGGGGCGCAGGTTGAAGCTTTCTTT.

This clone was observed once. The V call is TRBV11-1, the J call TRBJ2-5; D is unresolved. This CDR3 region has 12 residues. Trimming removed 5 bases from V and 4 bases from J, with 8 bases in between. CDR1 and CDR2 from the germline V gene are SGHAT and FQDESV (reference sequence). The CDR3 bases are TGTGCCAGCAGCCTATCACTAGAGACCCAGTACTTC. Encoded protein: CASSLSLETQYF.

The rearrangement links TRBV11-2 to TRBJ2-7, with D tentatively TRBD1 (5 bases). The germline V gene has CDR1 SGHAT and CDR2 FQNNGV. The CDR3 has 13 residues. The germline V and J ends were trimmed by 5 bases and 6 bases, with 14 bases remaining between them. In DNA, the CDR3 is TGTGCCAGCAGCCCCCAGGGATTTGGCGAGCAGTACTTC. As protein: CASSPQGFGEQYF.

The rearrangement joins TRBV10-2 to TRBJ2-5, with TRBD1 identical over 10 bases. This CDR3 comprises 15 residues. Germline V CDR1 and CDR2: WSHSY, SAAADI. V was clipped by 2 bases and J by 3 bases; unmatched bases: 3. CDR3 loop: CASSEQGTGEETQYF. CDR3 in DNA: TGCGCCAGCAGTGAGCAAGGGACAGGGGAAGAGACCCAGTACTTC.

The J gene is TRBJ1-2, the V gene TRBV6-1; no firm D call. The V gene's germline CDR1 is MNHNS and CDR2 SASEGT. V was clipped by 3 bases and J by 8 bases, with 13 bases between them. CDR3 size: 13 residues. The CDR3 protein is CASSDPLLGGYTF. CDR3 bases: TGTGCCAGCAGTGATCCCCTCCTTGGAGGCTACACCTTC.

In DNA, the CDR3 is TGCAGCGTTGACACCGGGACTAGCGGCTACGAGCAGTACTTC. Residues: CSVDTGTSGYEQYF. This chain links TRBV29-1 with TRBJ2-7; 11 bases map to TRBD2. The germline V gene encodes CDR1 SQVTM and CDR2 ANQGSEA. The length of the CDR3 is 14 residues. The junction had 4 bases not matched to a gene; V was cut back by 3 bases and J by 3 bases.

The chain recombines TRBV4-1 with TRBJ2-5; 7 bases are a match to TRBD2. The CDR3 is 15 residues long. With 4 bases clipped from V and 5 bases from J, the junction kept 10 bases outside the gene matches. The germline V gene has CDR1 MGHRA and CDR2 YSYEKL. The DNA for the CDR3 is TGCGCCAGCAGCCGGTTGACTGGGAGGGAGGAGACCCAGTACTTC. Translating it yields CASSRLTGREETQYF.

V gene TRBV19 combines with J gene TRBJ2-3; 9 bases fit TRBD2. CDR1 and CDR2 from the germline V gene are LNHDA and SQIVND (reference sequence). J gave up 0 bases and V 1 base, and 5 bases lay outside the gene matches. The CDR3 has 17 amino acids. The CDR3 loop reads CASSIAPSGTSTDTQYF. The CDR3 nucleotides are TGTGCCAGTAGTATAGCGCCTAGCGGGACTAGCACAGATACGCAGTATTTT.

The gene calls are TRBV5-4 and TRBJ1-2; perhaps TRBD1 as D (6 bases). V lost 0 bases and J 3 bases, leaving 9 bases between the germline ends. Germline V gene data show CDR1 as SGHNT and CDR2 as YYREEE (reference sequence). The CDR3 runs 14 residues. CDR3 sequence (DNA): TGTGCCAGCAGCTTGGTCGACAGGCACTATGGCTACACCTTC. It is translated as CASSLVDRHYGYTF.